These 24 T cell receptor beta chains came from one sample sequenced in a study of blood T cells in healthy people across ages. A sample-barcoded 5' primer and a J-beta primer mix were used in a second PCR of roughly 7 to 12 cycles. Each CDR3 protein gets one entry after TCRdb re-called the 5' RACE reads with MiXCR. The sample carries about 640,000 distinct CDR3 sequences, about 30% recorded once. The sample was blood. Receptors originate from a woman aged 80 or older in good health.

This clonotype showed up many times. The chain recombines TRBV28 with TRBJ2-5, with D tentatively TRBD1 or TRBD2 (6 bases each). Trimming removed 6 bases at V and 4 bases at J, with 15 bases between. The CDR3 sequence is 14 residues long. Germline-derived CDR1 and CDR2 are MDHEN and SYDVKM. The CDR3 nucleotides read TGTGCCAGCAGCCTAACTAGCAGGGGAGAGACCCAGTACTTC. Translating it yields CASSLTSRGETQYF.

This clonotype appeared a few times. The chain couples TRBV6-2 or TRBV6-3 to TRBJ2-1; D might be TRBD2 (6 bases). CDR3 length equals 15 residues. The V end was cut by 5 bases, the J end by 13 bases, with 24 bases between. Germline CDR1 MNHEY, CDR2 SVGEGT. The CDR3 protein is CASSAAGLREETQFF. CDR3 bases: TGTGCCAGCAGTGCGGCGGGACTTAGAGAAGAGACCCAGTTCTTC.

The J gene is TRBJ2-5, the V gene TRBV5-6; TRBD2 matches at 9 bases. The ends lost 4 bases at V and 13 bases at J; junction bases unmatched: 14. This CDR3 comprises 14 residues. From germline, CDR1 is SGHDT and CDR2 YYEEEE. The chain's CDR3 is CASSAPLGTSKRYF. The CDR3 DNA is TGTGCCAGCAGCGCTCCCTTGGGGACTAGCAAGCGGTACTTC. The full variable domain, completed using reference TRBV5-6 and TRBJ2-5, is DAGVTQSPTHLIKTRGQQVTLRCSPKSGHDTVSWYQQALGQGPQFIFQYYEEEERQRGNFPDRFSGHQFPNYSSELNVNALLLGDSALYLCASSAPLGTSKRYFGPGTRLLVL.

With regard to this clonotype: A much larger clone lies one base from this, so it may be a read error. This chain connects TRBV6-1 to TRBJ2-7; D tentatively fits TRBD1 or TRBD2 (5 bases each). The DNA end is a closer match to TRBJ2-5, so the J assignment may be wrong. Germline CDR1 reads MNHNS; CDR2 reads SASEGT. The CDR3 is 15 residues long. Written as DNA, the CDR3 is TGTGCCTGCAGTGAGGGCAGGGCTGTAGCGGAGACCCAGTACTTC. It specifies CACSEGRAVAETQYF.

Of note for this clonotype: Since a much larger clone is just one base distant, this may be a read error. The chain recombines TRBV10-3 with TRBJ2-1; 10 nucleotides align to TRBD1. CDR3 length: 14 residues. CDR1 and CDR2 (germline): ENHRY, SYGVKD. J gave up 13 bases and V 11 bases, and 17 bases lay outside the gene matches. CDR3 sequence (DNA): TGTGCCGTGCGGTGGGACAGGGGACCAGAGACCCAGTTCTTC. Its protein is CAVRWDRGPETQFF.

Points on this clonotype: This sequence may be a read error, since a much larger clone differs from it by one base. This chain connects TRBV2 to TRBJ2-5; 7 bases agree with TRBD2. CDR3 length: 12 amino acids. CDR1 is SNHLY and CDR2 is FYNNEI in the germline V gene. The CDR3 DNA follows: TGTGCCAGCGCAAGGACTAGAGAGACCCGGTACTTC. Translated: CASARTRETRYF.

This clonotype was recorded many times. In DNA, the CDR3 is TGCAGCGGTTTACAGGGAAGCGCTGGCTACACCTTC. Its protein product is CSGLQGSAGYTF. This chain uses TRBV29-1 with TRBJ1-2, with TRBD1 as a possible D gene (6 bases). Trimming took off 7 bases at V and 7 bases at J, with 16 bases between the two ends. Per the germline V gene, CDR1 is SQVTM and CDR2 is ANQGSEA. The CDR3 is made up of 12 amino acids. The variable domain in full, completed from reference TRBV29-1 and TRBJ1-2, reads SAVISQKPSRDICQRGTSLTIQCQVDSQVTMMFWYRQQPGQSLTLIATANQGSEATYESGFVIDKFPISRPNLTFSTLTVSNMSPEDSSIYLCSGLQGSAGYTFGSGTRLTVV.

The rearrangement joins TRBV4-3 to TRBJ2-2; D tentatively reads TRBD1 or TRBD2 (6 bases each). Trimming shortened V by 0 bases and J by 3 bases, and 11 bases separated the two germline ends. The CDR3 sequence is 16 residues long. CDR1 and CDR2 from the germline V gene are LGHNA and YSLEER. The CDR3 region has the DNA TGCGCCAGCAGCCAAGATAGGGGGGCTGACACCGGGGAGCTGTTTTTT. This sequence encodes CASSQDRGADTGELFF.

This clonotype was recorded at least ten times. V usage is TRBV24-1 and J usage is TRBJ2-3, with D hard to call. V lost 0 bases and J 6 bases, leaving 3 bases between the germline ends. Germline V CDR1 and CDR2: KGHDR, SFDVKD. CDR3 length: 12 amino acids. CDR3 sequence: CATSDLVDTQYF. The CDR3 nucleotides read TGTGCCACCAGTGATTTGGTGGATACGCAGTATTTT.

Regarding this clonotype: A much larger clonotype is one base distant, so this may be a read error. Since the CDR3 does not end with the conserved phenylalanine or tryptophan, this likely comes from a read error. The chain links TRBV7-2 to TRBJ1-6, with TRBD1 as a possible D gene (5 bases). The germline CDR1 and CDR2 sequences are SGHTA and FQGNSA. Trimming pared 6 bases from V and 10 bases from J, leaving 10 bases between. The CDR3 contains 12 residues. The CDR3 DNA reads TGTGCCAGCAGGGAACAGGAATCACCCCTCCACTGT. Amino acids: CASREQESPLHC.

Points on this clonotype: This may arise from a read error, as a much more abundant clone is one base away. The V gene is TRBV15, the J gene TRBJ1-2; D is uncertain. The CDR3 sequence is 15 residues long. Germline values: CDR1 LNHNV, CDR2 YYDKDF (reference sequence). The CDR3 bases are TGTGCCGCCAGCAGAGATAACAAACAGCTGAATGGCTACACCTTC. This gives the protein CAASRDNKQLNGYTF.

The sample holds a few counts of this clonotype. CDR3 in amino acids: CASSMGQFLSYNSPLHF. The CDR3 bases are TGTGCCAGCAGTATGGGACAGTTCCTCTCCTATAATTCACCCCTCCACTTT. The chain recombines TRBV2 with TRBJ1-6, with 7 bases fitting TRBD1. This CDR3 has 17 residues. V gave up 5 bases and J gave up 0 bases; unmatched junction bases: 7. Germline V lookup: CDR1 SNHLY, CDR2 FYNNEI.

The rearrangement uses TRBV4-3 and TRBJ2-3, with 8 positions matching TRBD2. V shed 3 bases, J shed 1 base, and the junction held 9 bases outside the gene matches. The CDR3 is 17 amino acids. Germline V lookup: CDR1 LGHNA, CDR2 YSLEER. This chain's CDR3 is CASSHRESGGGTDTQYF. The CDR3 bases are TGCGCCAGCAGCCATCGGGAGAGCGGGGGCGGCACAGATACGCAGTATTTT.

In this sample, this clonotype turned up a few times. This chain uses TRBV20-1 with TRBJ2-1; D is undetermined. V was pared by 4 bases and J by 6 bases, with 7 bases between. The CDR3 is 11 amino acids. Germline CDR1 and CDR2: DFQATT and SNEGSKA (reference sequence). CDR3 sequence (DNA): TGCAGTGCTATTGGGATCAATGAGCAGTTCTTC. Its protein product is CSAIGINEQFF.

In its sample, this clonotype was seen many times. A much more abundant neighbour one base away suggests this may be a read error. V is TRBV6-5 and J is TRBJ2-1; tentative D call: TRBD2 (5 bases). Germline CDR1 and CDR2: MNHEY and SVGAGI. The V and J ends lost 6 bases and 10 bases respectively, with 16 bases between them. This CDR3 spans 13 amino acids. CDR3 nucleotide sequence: TGTGCCAGCAGGTGGGAGTTGGCGGGCGAGCAGTTCTTC. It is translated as CASRWELAGEQFF.

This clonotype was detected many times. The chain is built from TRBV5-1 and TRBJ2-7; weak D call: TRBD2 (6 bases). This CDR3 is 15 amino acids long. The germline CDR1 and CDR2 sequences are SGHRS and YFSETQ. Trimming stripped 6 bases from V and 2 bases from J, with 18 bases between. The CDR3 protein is CASKSHRDWPYEQYF. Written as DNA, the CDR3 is TGCGCCAGCAAGTCCCACCGGGACTGGCCCTACGAGCAGTACTTC.

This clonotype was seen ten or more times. The CDR3: CASSQVVGRTEAFF. DNA of the CDR3: TGCGCCAGCAGCCAAGTTGTCGGTCGAACTGAAGCTTTCTTT. The chain uses TRBV4-3 and TRBJ1-1; D unresolved. Trimming removed 1 base at V and 5 bases at J, with 11 bases between. The CDR3 has 14 residues. The germline gives CDR1 LGHNA, CDR2 YSLEER.

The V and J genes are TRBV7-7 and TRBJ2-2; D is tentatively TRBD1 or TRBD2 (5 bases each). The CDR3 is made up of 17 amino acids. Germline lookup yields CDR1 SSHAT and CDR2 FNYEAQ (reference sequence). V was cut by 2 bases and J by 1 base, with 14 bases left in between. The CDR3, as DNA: TGTGCCAGCAGCTTAAGATTGGGACGGGAGAACACCGGGGAGCTGTTTTTT. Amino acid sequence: CASSLRLGRENTGELFF.

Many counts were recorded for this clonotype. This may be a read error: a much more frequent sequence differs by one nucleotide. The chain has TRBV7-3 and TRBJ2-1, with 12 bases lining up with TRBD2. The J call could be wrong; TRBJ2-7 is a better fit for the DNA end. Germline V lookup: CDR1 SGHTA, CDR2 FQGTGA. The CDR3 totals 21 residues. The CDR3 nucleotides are TGTGCCAGCAGCTTAAGATCTAGCGGGGGGGTTTCCCTTAGCTCCTACAATGAGCAGTACTTC. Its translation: CASSLRSSGGVSLSSYNEQYF.

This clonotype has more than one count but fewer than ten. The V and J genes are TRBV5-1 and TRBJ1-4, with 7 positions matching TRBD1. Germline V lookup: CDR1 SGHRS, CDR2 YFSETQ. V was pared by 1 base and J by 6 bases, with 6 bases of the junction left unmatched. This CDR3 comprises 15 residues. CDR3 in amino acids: CASSLRTGVDEKLFF. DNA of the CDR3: TGCGCCAGCAGCTTGAGAACAGGGGTAGATGAAAAACTGTTTTTT.

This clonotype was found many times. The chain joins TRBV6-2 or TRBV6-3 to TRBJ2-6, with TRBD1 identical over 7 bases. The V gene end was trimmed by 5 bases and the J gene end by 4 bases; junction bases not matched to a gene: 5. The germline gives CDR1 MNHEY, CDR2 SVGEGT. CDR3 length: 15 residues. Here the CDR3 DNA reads TGTGCCAGCAGTGGGACAGTCGCCGGGGCCAACGTCCTGACTTTC. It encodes CASSGTVAGANVLTF.

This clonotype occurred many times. The CDR3 bases are TGTGCCAGCAGCCCGGGACGGAAGACCACTGAAGCTTTCTTT. It encodes CASSPGRKTTEAFF. This sequence joins TRBV7-9 and TRBJ1-1, with a weak D call TRBD1 (5 bases). Germline assignment: CDR1 SEHNR and CDR2 FQNEAQ (reference sequence). The CDR3 totals 14 residues. Trimming took 5 bases from V and 4 from J, leaving 14 bases between them.

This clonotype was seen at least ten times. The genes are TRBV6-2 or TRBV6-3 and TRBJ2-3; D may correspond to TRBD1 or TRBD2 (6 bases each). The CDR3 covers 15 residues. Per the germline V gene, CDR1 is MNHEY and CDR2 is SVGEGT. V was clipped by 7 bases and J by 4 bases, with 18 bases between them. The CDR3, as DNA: TGTGCCAGCAATCGAGGGGGGAGTCCCCCAGATACGCAGTATTTT. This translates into CASNRGGSPPDTQYF.

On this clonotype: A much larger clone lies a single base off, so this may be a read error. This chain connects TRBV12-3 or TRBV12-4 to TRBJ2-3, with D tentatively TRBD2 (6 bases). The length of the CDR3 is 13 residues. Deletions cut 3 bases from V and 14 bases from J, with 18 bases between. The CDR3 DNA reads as TGTGCCAGCAGTTTCGTAGGAGGGGCAGTATGGTATTTT. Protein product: CASSFVGGAVWYF.